The 18 T cell receptor beta chains reported below all come from one sample, sequenced in a study of CD8 T cells in ankylosing spondylitis. TCRdb called the 5' RACE reads again in MiXCR, with one record for every CDR3 protein. The top ten hold approximately 0.61% of the sample, which has some 250,000 distinct CDR3 sequences, more than 20% seen once. Sequenced sample: blood, either unsorted or a sorted T cell fraction (not recorded which). These receptors were collected from a male donor with ankylosing spondylitis or in good health (not recorded which).

The genes are TRBV20-1 and TRBJ2-5; 11 positions match TRBD2. With V trimmed by 0 bases and J by 2 bases, 5 bases remained unmatched. CDR3 length: 16 amino acids. Germline assignment: CDR1 DFQATT and CDR2 SNEGSKA (reference sequence). CDR3 DNA: TGCAGTGCTAGAGATATCGGGACTAGCGGACAAGAGACCCAGTACTTC. Amino acid sequence: CSARDIGTSGQETQYF.

This clonotype was seen more than once but under ten times. V is TRBV20-1 and J is TRBJ2-1; no clear D. Trimming removed 0 bases at V and 4 bases at J, with 7 bases between. This CDR3 has 13 amino acids. The germline V gene encodes CDR1 DFQATT and CDR2 SNEGSKA (reference sequence). The CDR3, as DNA: TGCAGTGCTAGAGACAGACAATACAATGAGCAGTTCTTC. Protein product: CSARDRQYNEQFF.

In this sample, this clonotype turned up many times. This chain links TRBV20-1 with TRBJ2-7, with 8 bases fitting TRBD1. This CDR3 has 13 residues. Looked up from germline, CDR1 is DFQATT and CDR2 is SNEGSKA (reference sequence). V shed 5 bases, J shed 3 bases, and the junction held 6 bases outside the gene matches. The CDR3 region is CSAGQGLRYEQYF. For the CDR3, the DNA is TGCAGTGCTGGACAGGGCTTGCGCTACGAGCAGTACTTC.

V usage is TRBV29-1 and J usage is TRBJ2-7; 9 nucleotides agree with TRBD1. CDR1 and CDR2 (germline): SQVTM, ANQGSEA. CDR3 length: 11 residues. The junction had 3 bases not matched to a gene; V was cut back by 6 bases and J by 6 bases. The CDR3 reads CSVLTGGEQYF. The CDR3 DNA reads as TGCAGCGTCCTGACAGGGGGCGAGCAGTACTTC.

The sample holds many counts of this clonotype. V and J are TRBV11-2 and TRBJ2-2; D not resolved. Trimming removed 5 bases from V and 3 bases from J, with 16 bases in between. CDR3 length: 16 amino acids. Germline V gene sequence: CDR1 SGHAT, CDR2 FQNNGV. The CDR3 region is CASSPLVDFDTGELFF. The CDR3 DNA reads as TGTGCCAGCAGCCCCCTTGTCGATTTTGACACCGGGGAGCTGTTTTTT.

In this sample, this clonotype turned up a few times. The chain uses TRBV6-5 and TRBJ1-6; TRBD1 is a possible D gene (6 bases). The CDR3 has 15 amino acids. Germline lookup yields CDR1 MNHEY and CDR2 SVGAGI. V gave up 0 bases and J gave up 13 bases, with 16 bases separating them. The CDR3 loop is CASSYSSGGLGPLHF. Written as DNA, the CDR3 is TGTGCCAGCAGTTACTCTTCGGGGGGGCTTGGGCCCCTCCACTTT.

This clonotype has just a few counts. The chain couples TRBV20-1 to TRBJ2-5, with 7 positions matching TRBD2. Germline loops: CDR1 DFQATT, CDR2 SNEGSKA (reference sequence). The CDR3 extends over 15 amino acids. After removal of 6 bases from V and 2 bases from J, the junction contained 12 bases not matched to a gene. The CDR3 is CSASTGLSWQETQYF. The CDR3 region has the DNA TGCAGTGCGTCTACGGGACTAAGTTGGCAAGAGACCCAGTACTTC.

The rearrangement links TRBV20-1 to TRBJ2-3; TRBD2 matches 8 bases. CDR3 size: 16 residues. Looked up from germline, CDR1 is DFQATT and CDR2 is SNEGSKA (reference sequence). J gave up 1 base and V 0 bases, and 6 bases lay outside the gene matches. In nucleotides, the CDR3 is TGCAGTGCTAGAGATCTGCGGGGGGTTGGCACAGATACGCAGTATTTT. Its protein is CSARDLRGVGTDTQYF.

Many counts were recorded for this clonotype. The J gene is TRBJ2-5, the V gene TRBV2, with 8 positions matching TRBD1. V dropped 9 bases and J dropped 2; count of bases not matched to a gene: 11. This CDR3 region has 15 residues. Germline CDR1 is SNHLY and CDR2 is FYNNEI. The CDR3 bases are TGTGCCAGTCAAGTCGGCGGGACAGGTCAAGAGACCCAGTACTTC. Translated, it gives CASQVGGTGQETQYF.

For this clonotype: This could be a read error, since a much larger clone is one nucleotide away. A read error is likely, as this CDR3 ends without the conserved phenylalanine or tryptophan. The chain links TRBV7-6 to TRBJ2-3, with D uncertain. Between the trimmed V and J ends, which lost 5 bases and 5 bases, there was a span of 11 bases. CDR1 SGHVS and CDR2 FNYEAQ come from the germline V gene. The CDR3 consists of 13 residues. CDR3 DNA sequence: TGTGCCAGCAGCCAAATGATGGGAGATACGCAGTATTTA. It is translated as CASSQMMGDTQYL.

This clonotype was seen many times. The gene calls are TRBV20-1 and TRBJ2-5; 7 nucleotides line up with TRBD2. In germline, CDR1 is DFQATT, CDR2 SNEGSKA (reference sequence). The CDR3 runs to 12 residues. Unmatched junction bases numbered 5, after V lost 7 bases and J lost 3 bases. The DNA for the CDR3 is TGCAGTGGATTGGGAGGGAAAGAGACCCAGTACTTC. Amino acids: CSGLGGKETQYF.

This clonotype was seen many times. The chain recombines TRBV29-1 with TRBJ2-1; 7 bases line up with TRBD2. The germline CDR1 and CDR2 sequences are SQVTM and ANQGSEA. Trimming removed 6 bases from V and 9 bases from J; junction bases left unmatched: 11. This CDR3 contains 13 residues. For the CDR3, the DNA is TGCAGCGTCCCCGTGGGGGGGGACCCTGAGCAGTTCTTC. Amino acid sequence: CSVPVGGDPEQFF.

A few counts support this clonotype. The chain has TRBV10-3 and TRBJ1-2, with TRBD1 matching 10 bases. The ends lost 5 bases at V and 8 bases at J; junction bases unmatched: 11. CDR1 ENHRY and CDR2 SYGVKD come from the germline V gene. The CDR3 has 15 residues. CDR3 DNA: TGTGCCATCAGTACCACTGGGACAGGGGTTCGGGGCTACACCTTC. As protein: CAISTTGTGVRGYTF.

This clonotype occurred a few times. The chain links TRBV20-1 to TRBJ1-2; no definite D call. The CDR3 sequence is 12 residues long. With 0 bases removed from V and 7 bases from J, the gap between germline ends came to 9 bases. Germline loops: CDR1 DFQATT, CDR2 SNEGSKA (reference sequence). CDR3 region: CSARDSVGGYTF. The CDR3, as DNA: TGCAGTGCTAGAGATAGTGTCGGTGGCTACACCTTC.

This clonotype was seen a few times. V is TRBV10-3 and J is TRBJ2-7, with 10 bases identical to TRBD1. The germline V gene encodes CDR1 ENHRY and CDR2 SYGVKD. J was trimmed by 5 bases and V by 7 bases; bases with no gene match: 14. CDR3 length equals 16 residues. The DNA of the CDR3 is TGTGCCATCATGAGTGGGACAGGGGCTGAGGGGAACGAGCAGTACTTC. Translation: CAIMSGTGAEGNEQYF.

This sequence joins TRBV6-5 and TRBJ2-1, with a weak D call TRBD2 (8 bases). This CDR3 is 15 amino acids long. The germline gives CDR1 MNHEY, CDR2 SVGAGI. V was clipped by 2 bases and J by 7 bases, with 15 bases between them. The CDR3 sequence: CASSYRGGRGNEQFF. The CDR3 region has the DNA TGTGCCAGCAGTTACCGGGGGGGCAGGGGGAATGAGCAGTTCTTC.

This chain connects TRBV20-1 to TRBJ2-4; D tentatively fits TRBD1 or TRBD2 (5 bases each). In germline, CDR1 is DFQATT, CDR2 SNEGSKA (reference sequence). The CDR3 sequence is 16 residues long. V lost 3 bases, J lost 0 bases, and 15 bases lay in between. CDR3 coding DNA: TGCAGTGCTAGCAAAGGGACGGCGCTAGCCAAAAACATTCAGTACTTC. Translating it yields CSASKGTALAKNIQYF.

The chain uses TRBV6-1 and TRBJ2-1; D is perhaps TRBD2 (5 bases). Germline lookup yields CDR1 MNHNS and CDR2 SASEGT. There are 15 residues in the CDR3. Deletions cut 7 bases from V and 0 bases from J, with 13 bases between. CDR3 region: CASTKDWSSYNEQFF. CDR3 DNA sequence: TGTGCCAGCACCAAGGACTGGAGCTCCTACAATGAGCAGTTCTTC.